The 19 T cell receptor beta chains reported below all come from one sample, sequenced in a study of cytomegalovirus exposure and HLA in healthy donors. Primers included in the PCR were 60 Vbeta and 13 Jbeta primers. The table came from immunoSEQ multiplex PCR; TCRdb's copy has only in-frame clones and leaves some out. This table has fewer than 250,000 clones, approximately 80% appearing once. Input material: PBMCs. The origin of the receptors is a woman aged 25-40 years in good health and CMV-seropositive.

CDR3 nucleotide sequence: TGTGCCAGCAGCTTAGGAGCGGGAGGGCTCTACGAGCAGTACTTC. This codes for CASSLGAGGLYEQYF. This rearrangement joins TRBV7-8 to TRBJ2-7, with 10 bases aligning to TRBD2. CDR1 and CDR2 (germline): SGHVS, FQNEAQ. The CDR3 is 15 residues long. J lost 3 bases, V lost 1 base, and 3 bases had no gene match.

The V call is TRBV6-1, the J call TRBJ1-2, with a tentative D call TRBD1 (5 bases). Trimming shortened V by 4 bases and J by 2 bases, and 14 bases separated the two germline ends. Germline CDR1 and CDR2: MNHNS and SASEGT. CDR3 length equals 15 residues. The CDR3 loop reads CASSANGHVNYGYTF. The CDR3 bases are TGTGCCAGCAGTGCCAACGGACACGTGAACTATGGCTACACCTTC.

The rearrangement links TRBV5-6 to TRBJ2-4; a possible D gene is TRBD2 (6 bases). Trimming took 0 bases from V and 7 from J, leaving 11 bases between them. Germline V CDR1 and CDR2: SGHDT, YYEEEE. The CDR3 consists of 14 residues. CDR3 in amino acids: CASSLGLDGNIQYF. CDR3 DNA sequence: TGTGCCAGCAGCTTGGGACTAGATGGGAACATTCAGTACTTC.

The chain combines TRBV7-8 with TRBJ1-2, with D hard to call. V gave up 1 base and J gave up 9 bases, with 12 bases separating them. This CDR3 comprises 13 residues. CDR1 is SGHVS and CDR2 is FQNEAQ in the germline V gene. CDR3 bases: TGTGCCAGCAGCTTAGGGGAGGACCGCCGCTACACCTTC. Translating gives CASSLGEDRRYTF. Based on the CDR3 plus reference TRBV7-8 and TRBJ1-2, the full variable domain is GAGVSQSPRYKVAKRGQDVALRCDPISGHVSLFWYQQALGQGPEFLTYFQNEAQLDKSGLPSDRFFAERPEGSVSTLKIQRTQQEDSAVYLCASSLGEDRRYTFGSGTRLTVV.

Of note for this clone: The same CDR3 arises from other DNA sequences in this sample as well. V usage is TRBV30 and J usage is TRBJ2-5; D is unresolved. This CDR3 is 12 amino acids long. V lost 0 bases to trimming and J lost 5 bases, with 7 bases between them. CDR1 and CDR2 (germline): GTSNPN, SVGIG (reference sequence). The CDR3 DNA sequence: TGTGCCTGGAGTGTGTCCCGGGAGACCCAGTACTTC. Its translation is CAWSVSRETQYF.

The chain couples TRBV19 to TRBJ1-5, with TRBD1 identical over 8 bases. CDR3 size: 14 residues. Germline trimming cut 7 bases from V and 6 bases from J; bases unmatched to any gene: 8. Germline CDR1 LNHDA, CDR2 SQIVND (reference sequence). CDR3 coding DNA: TGTGCCAGTATTATGACAGGGGTGGGTCAGCCCCAGCATTTT. It codes for CASIMTGVGQPQHF.

The rearrangement uses TRBV29-1 and TRBJ2-1; TRBD1 matches 7 bases. Trimming cost V 8 bases and J 7 bases; bases outside gene matches: 5. Germline CDR1 reads SQVTM; CDR2 reads ANQGSEA. There are 11 residues in the CDR3. The CDR3 DNA is TGCAGCCCACTGACAGGGAATGAGCAGTTCTTC. Its protein is CSPLTGNEQFF.

V is TRBV7-8 and J is TRBJ1-5, with a tentative D call TRBD1 (5 bases). Germline values: CDR1 SGHVS, CDR2 FQNEAQ. This CDR3 is built from 16 residues. V was pared by 1 base and J by 11 bases, with 21 bases between. Here the CDR3 reads CASSLEAGRVREAQHF. The CDR3 DNA reads TGTGCCAGCAGCTTAGAGGCAGGGCGGGTTAGGGAGGCCCAGCATTTT.

This clone has only a few counts. This chain links TRBV18 with TRBJ2-7, with 10 positions matching TRBD1. This CDR3 comprises 14 residues. The trim removed 6 bases at V and 5 bases at J, leaving 7 bases unmatched. Germline V gene lookup returns CDR1 KGHSH and CDR2 LQKENI. CDR3 in amino acids: CASSQTGGVDEQYF. The CDR3 DNA reads TGTGCCAGCTCCCAGACAGGGGGCGTCGACGAGCAGTACTTC.

The rearrangement links TRBV30 to TRBJ1-6, with TRBD1 matching over 7 bases. Per the germline V gene, CDR1 is GTSNPN and CDR2 is SVGIG (reference sequence). Losses at the gene ends were 2 bases for V and 4 bases for J; bases not matched to a gene: 5. The CDR3 runs 15 residues. CDR3 protein: CAWSRRGQYNSPLHF. The CDR3 nucleotides read TGTGCCTGGAGTAGGAGGGGACAGTATAATTCACCCCTCCACTTT.

The CDR3 coding sequence is TGTGCCAGCAGTGAAAAGGGGGTGGCCGGGGACACCGGGGAGCTGTTTTTT. It specifies CASSEKGVAGDTGELFF. The V gene is TRBV6-1, the J gene TRBJ2-2; D is possibly TRBD1 (6 bases). CDR3 length: 17 amino acids. Germline V gene lookup returns CDR1 MNHNS and CDR2 SASEGT. Trimming took 2 bases from V and 3 from J, leaving 16 bases between them.

In its sample, this clone was seen a few times. Other DNA sequences in the same sample also yield this CDR3. The chain combines TRBV30 with TRBJ1-5; no definite D call. V gave up 5 bases and J gave up 4 bases, with 12 bases separating them. The CDR3 length is 13 residues. CDR1 GTSNPN and CDR2 SVGIG come from the germline V gene (reference sequence). CDR3 amino acids: CAWSAGSNQPQHF. CDR3 in DNA: TGTGCCTGGTCGGCGGGGTCGAATCAGCCCCAGCATTTT.

This chain uses TRBV28 with TRBJ2-7; 14 bases map to TRBD2. Germline V gives CDR1 MDHEN, CDR2 SYDVKM. V lost 5 bases to trimming and J lost 5 bases; unmatched junction nucleotides: 5. This CDR3 is 15 amino acids long. This CDR3 reads CASSTGTSGSHEQYF. As DNA, the CDR3 is TGTGCCAGCAGTACTGGGACTAGCGGGAGTCACGAGCAGTACTTC.

The rearrangement links TRBV14 to TRBJ2-5; D is unresolved. The CDR3 runs 14 residues. The V and J ends lost 2 bases and 4 bases respectively, with 11 bases between them. CDR1 and CDR2 from the germline V gene are SGHDN and FVKESK. The CDR3 sequence: CASSQRQVRETQYF. CDR3 DNA sequence: TGTGCCAGCAGCCAACGGCAGGTTAGAGAGACCCAGTACTTC.

Of note for this clone: A junction boundary mismatches the germline segment, possibly from a read error. J is TRBJ2-7 and V is TRBV28; 11 bases align to TRBD1. Germline V gene lookup returns CDR1 MDHEN and CDR2 SYDVKM. CDR3 size: 15 residues. CDR3 amino acids: CASSLRTGGSFEQYF. In nucleotides, the CDR3 is TGTGCCAGCAGTCTCCGGACAGGGGGCTCCTTCGAGCAGTACTTC.

The chain carries TRBV11-2 and TRBJ2-7, with a tentative D call TRBD1 (6 bases). V lost 4 bases, J lost 1 base, and 8 bases lay in between. The CDR3 totals 13 residues. Germline CDR1 and CDR2: SGHAT and FQNNGV. In DNA, the CDR3 is TGTGCCAGCAGCTGGACAGCGTCCTACGAGCAGTACTTC. It is translated as CASSWTASYEQYF.

In this sample, this clone turned up a few times. The V call is TRBV4-1, the J call TRBJ1-4; 11 nucleotides line up with TRBD1. The CDR3 totals 16 residues. J gave up 4 bases and V 6 bases, and 7 bases lay outside the gene matches. Looked up from germline, CDR1 is MGHRA and CDR2 is YSYEKL. The CDR3 sequence is CASRPGTGGFNEKLFF. CDR3 nucleotides: TGCGCCAGCAGACCCGGGACAGGGGGTTTTAATGAAAAACTGTTTTTT.

This clone was observed once. The chain couples TRBV30 to TRBJ2-7; 8 nucleotides match TRBD1. Germline trimming cut 4 bases from V and 2 bases from J; bases unmatched to any gene: 4. This CDR3 has 13 amino acids. Germline V gives CDR1 GTSNPN, CDR2 SVGIG (reference sequence). Here the CDR3 reads CAWTKDRAYEQYF. Here the CDR3 DNA reads TGTGCCTGGACCAAGGACAGGGCCTACGAGCAGTACTTC.

A word on this clone: One junction end does not reproduce the germline sequence, and a read error may be involved. The chain employs TRBV7-9 and TRBJ1-4; TRBD1 matches 8 bases. The CDR3 is 15 amino acids. Germline-derived CDR1 and CDR2 are SEHNR and FQNEAQ (reference sequence). The CDR3, as DNA: TGTTCCAGCAGCTTATCAGGGGGCGTTAGCGAAAAACTGTTTTTT. Its translation: CSSSLSGGVSEKLFF. The full variable domain, in which reference TRBV7-9 and TRBJ1-4 provide the parts outside the CDR3, is DTGVSQNPRHKITKRGQNVTFRCDPISEHNRLYWYRQTLGQGPEFLTYFQNEAQLEKSRLLSDRFSAERPKGSFSTLEIQRTEQGDSAMYLCSSSLSGGVSEKLFFGSGTQLSVL.